This record covers a single T cell receptor (beta chain). The source of the sample is a study of blood T cells in healthy people across ages. Trimming left V 1 base short and J 8 bases short, with 14 bases between. Germline lookup yields CDR1 SEHNR and CDR2 FQNEAQ (reference sequence). This CDR3 has 15 amino acids. Sample-barcoded 5' priming and a J-beta primer mix drove a second PCR of 7 to 11 cycles. Carrying 12 random nucleotides, a template-switch adaptor labeled each individual cDNA molecule. All samples gave at least 2.5 million CDR3-containing paired-end reads. Each CDR3 protein gets one entry after TCRdb re-called the 5' RACE reads with MiXCR. The sample lists over 500,000 distinct CDR3 sequences, roughly half occurring once.

The rearrangement uses TRBV7-9 and TRBJ1-4; D unclear. The material sequenced was blood. This TCR derives from a woman at least 80 years old in good health. This chain's CDR3 is CASSLVQPGDEKLFF. The CDR3 DNA reads as TGTGCCAGCAGCTTAGTACAACCTGGAGACGAAAAACTGTTTTTT.